A single sample gave rise to the 26 T cell receptor beta chains below, sequenced in a study of CD8 T cells in ankylosing spondylitis. TCRdb processed the 5' RACE reads anew with MiXCR; each CDR3 protein has one entry. The repertoire holds tens of thousands of distinct CDR3 sequences, with roughly 30% as singletons. The sample consisted of blood, either unsorted or a sorted T cell fraction (not recorded which). All receptors derive from a male donor with ankylosing spondylitis or in good health (not recorded which).

The CDR3 bases are TGTGCCAGCAGGGCCGAGACAGGGGGCGAGGGCGCCATATATTTT. Amino acids: CASRAETGGEGAIYF. The rearrangement links TRBV7-8 to TRBJ1-3; 10 bases match TRBD1. Germline CDR1 SGHVS, CDR2 FQNEAQ. After removal of 6 bases from V and 11 bases from J, the junction contained 13 bases not matched to a gene. This CDR3 region has 15 residues. Full variable domain (missing parts from reference TRBV7-8 and TRBJ1-3): GAGVSQSPRYKVAKRGQDVALRCDPISGHVSLFWYQQALGQGPEFLTYFQNEAQLDKSGLPSDRFFAERPEGSVSTLKIQRTQQEDSAVYLCASRAETGGEGAIYFGEGSWLTVV.

Details on this clonotype: The junction departs from germline at one end; a sequencing error may be responsible. The chain combines TRBV7-7 with TRBJ2-7; a possible D gene is TRBD2 (5 bases). Germline V gene lookup returns CDR1 SSHAT and CDR2 FNYEAQ (reference sequence). The CDR3 is made up of 14 amino acids. CDR3 protein: CASSFRRDSYEQYF. CDR3 bases: TGTGCTAGCAGCTTCAGACGGGACTCCTACGAGCAGTACTTC.

The chain carries TRBV18 and TRBJ1-1, with D uncertain. The CDR3 is made up of 14 amino acids. Germline V gene data show CDR1 as KGHSH and CDR2 as LQKENI. V lost 6 bases and J 4 bases, leaving 15 bases between the germline ends. This CDR3 reads CASSPPSRTTEAFF. CDR3 bases: TGTGCCAGCTCTCCGCCGTCCCGTACCACTGAAGCTTTCTTT.

This clonotype occurred a few times. The chain has TRBV27 and TRBJ1-2, with TRBD1 as a possible D gene (6 bases). Per germline, CDR1 MNHEY and CDR2 SMNVEV (reference sequence). CDR3 length: 13 amino acids. Trimming removed 6 bases from V and 6 bases from J, with 14 bases in between. In nucleotides, the CDR3 is TGTGCCAGCAGGAACCCAGGGGTCGATGGCTACACCTTC. Residues: CASRNPGVDGYTF.

In nucleotides, the CDR3 is TGTGCCAGCAGTACCCGTCTTACAGTCACGCGTGAGACCCAGTACTTC. It encodes CASSTRLTVTRETQYF. V and J are TRBV28 and TRBJ2-5, with unresolved D. Between the trimmed V and J ends, which lost 5 bases and 5 bases, there was a span of 21 bases. The CDR3 runs to 16 residues. CDR1 and CDR2 (germline): MDHEN, SYDVKM.

The chain is built from TRBV5-4 and TRBJ2-2, with 11 bases fitting TRBD2. Germline loops: CDR1 SGHNT, CDR2 YYREEE (reference sequence). The junction had 7 bases not matched to a gene; V was cut back by 4 bases and J by 5 bases. This CDR3 region has 16 residues. The CDR3: CASSRRLAGRTGELFF. The CDR3 nucleotides read TGTGCCAGCAGCCGGAGACTAGCGGGACGGACCGGGGAGCTGTTTTTT.

The V gene is TRBV5-1, the J gene TRBJ2-3, with 8 positions matching TRBD2. The junction had 9 bases not matched to a gene; V was cut back by 2 bases and J by 4 bases. Germline values: CDR1 SGHRS, CDR2 YFSETQ. The CDR3 consists of 16 residues. The CDR3 protein is CASSLETSGFSDTQYF. The CDR3 DNA follows: TGCGCCAGCAGCTTAGAAACTAGCGGATTCTCAGATACGCAGTATTTT.

This clonotype turned up a few times. The gene calls are TRBV7-8 and TRBJ2-2, with 8 bases matching TRBD2. There are 15 residues in the CDR3. With 2 bases clipped from V and 8 bases from J, the junction kept 7 bases outside the gene matches. Germline loops: CDR1 SGHVS, CDR2 FQNEAQ. CDR3 DNA: TGTGCCAGCAGCTTACCGCCGGGGGGGAGGGGGGAGCTGTTTTTT. Amino acid sequence: CASSLPPGGRGELFF.

The chain uses TRBV10-3 and TRBJ2-3; TRBD2 is a possible D gene (6 bases). The CDR3 loop spans 14 amino acids. Germline V gives CDR1 ENHRY, CDR2 SYGVKD. Between the trimmed V and J ends, which lost 9 bases and 3 bases, there was a span of 16 bases. CDR3 nucleotides: TGTGCCATTGCCGGGGGAATTATTACAGATACGCAGTATTTT. This translates into CAIAGGIITDTQYF.

This clonotype was recorded a few times. The rearrangement joins TRBV18 to TRBJ2-3; D gene uncertain. V was shortened by 2 bases and J by 2 bases, with 8 bases between the two germline ends. This CDR3 is 14 amino acids long. Germline lookup yields CDR1 KGHSH and CDR2 LQKENI. CDR3 amino acids: CASSPEAVTDTQYF. The CDR3 DNA follows: TGTGCCAGCTCACCAGAGGCGGTCACAGATACGCAGTATTTT.

This clonotype rates as medium-sized. The chain joins TRBV7-7 to TRBJ2-3, with D possibly TRBD1 on 5 matching bases. Trimming took off 3 bases at V and 4 bases at J, with 8 bases between the two ends. The CDR3 has 13 amino acids. Germline-derived CDR1 and CDR2 are SSHAT and FNYEAQ (reference sequence). CDR3: CASSFQGSDTQYF. The CDR3 nucleotides are TGTGCCAGCAGCTTCCAGGGATCAGATACGCAGTATTTT.

This chain uses TRBV20-1 with TRBJ2-1; 9 bases are shared with TRBD2. Trimming cost V 0 bases and J 3 bases; bases outside gene matches: 3. The CDR3 contains 15 residues. CDR1 and CDR2 from the germline V gene are DFQATT and SNEGSKA (reference sequence). CDR3 coding DNA: TGCAGTGCTAGAGAGACAGCGGGGGGCTACAATGAGCAGTTCTTC. It translates to CSARETAGGYNEQFF.

This clonotype has more than one count but fewer than ten. The chain is built from TRBV24-1 and TRBJ2-2; D unresolved. CDR1 and CDR2 from the germline V gene are KGHDR and SFDVKD. The CDR3 runs to 12 residues. Trimming took off 4 bases at V and 5 bases at J, with 4 bases between the two ends. The CDR3 reads CATSEVTGELFF. In nucleotides, the CDR3 is TGTGCCACCAGTGAAGTTACCGGGGAGCTGTTTTTT.

The V call is TRBV4-2, the J call TRBJ2-1, with 14 nucleotides matching TRBD2. There are 16 residues in the CDR3. Looked up from germline, CDR1 is LGHNA and CDR2 is YNFKEQ. Losses at the gene ends were 4 bases for V and 7 bases for J; bases not matched to a gene: 6. CDR3 residues: CASSRGLAGARNEQFF. The CDR3 DNA reads TGTGCCAGCAGCCGGGGACTAGCGGGAGCGAGAAATGAGCAGTTCTTC.

The chain recombines TRBV7-3 with TRBJ1-2, with a tentative D call TRBD1 (6 bases). The ends were cut back, 2 bases at V and 7 bases at J, with 23 bases in the middle. CDR1 and CDR2 from the germline V gene are SGHTA and FQGTGA. CDR3 length: 17 amino acids. The CDR3 loop is CASSLYGGARWSSGYTF. The CDR3 DNA sequence: TGTGCCAGCAGCTTATATGGGGGGGCGCGTTGGTCGTCTGGCTACACCTTC. Complete variable domain (other parts from reference TRBV7-3 and TRBJ1-2): GAGVSQTPSNKVTEKGKYVELRCDPISGHTALYWYRQSLGQGPEFLIYFQGTGAADDSGLPNDRFFAVRPEGSVSTLKIQRTERGDSAVYLCASSLYGGARWSSGYTFGSGTRLTVV.

This sequence joins TRBV12-3 or TRBV12-4 and TRBJ2-2; no definite D call. The CDR3 is made up of 12 amino acids. V lost 6 bases, J lost 9 bases, and 11 bases lay in between. CDR3 DNA: TGTGCCAGCAGGTCGGCTGGTTGGGAGCTGTTTTTT. Protein product: CASRSAGWELFF.

The sample holds a few counts of this clonotype. The CDR3 here is CSVGGQGSEQYF. The CDR3 DNA reads as TGCAGCGTTGGAGGACAGGGCTCCGAGCAGTACTTC. The rearrangement links TRBV29-1 to TRBJ2-7, with 8 bases identical to TRBD1. The CDR3 extends over 12 amino acids. V trimming: 4 bases; J trimming: 6 bases; junction bases outside the gene matches: 5. Germline assignment: CDR1 SQVTM and CDR2 ANQGSEA.

This clonotype was seen just once. V and J are TRBV5-1 and TRBJ2-2, with D possibly being TRBD1 (5 bases). The ends were cut back, 3 bases at V and 3 bases at J, with 15 bases in the middle. This CDR3 has 16 amino acids. Germline-derived CDR1 and CDR2 are SGHRS and YFSETQ. The CDR3 reads CASSSTPGLDTGELFF. Written as DNA, the CDR3 is TGCGCCAGCAGCTCCACCCCAGGGCTCGACACCGGGGAGCTGTTTTTT.

In its sample, this clonotype was seen many times. The genes are TRBV16 and TRBJ2-5; no firm D call. The germline V and J ends were trimmed by 3 bases and 5 bases, with 4 bases remaining between them. The CDR3 length is 11 residues. Germline V lookup: CDR1 KGHSY, CDR2 FQNENV. The CDR3 DNA reads as TGTGCCAGCAGCCACGGGGAGACCCAGTACTTC. Encoded protein: CASSHGETQYF.

This chain uses TRBV11-3 with TRBJ2-5; TRBD1 matches 7 bases. Germline V gene sequence: CDR1 SGHNT, CDR2 YENEEA. This CDR3 contains 13 residues. V shed 6 bases, J shed 1 base, and the junction held 2 bases outside the gene matches. The CDR3: CASSRTGQETQYF. The CDR3 DNA reads TGTGCCAGCAGTCGGACAGGCCAAGAGACCCAGTACTTC.

The chain combines TRBV20-1 with TRBJ2-4; D possibly uses TRBD1 or TRBD2 (5 bases each). In germline, CDR1 is DFQATT, CDR2 SNEGSKA (reference sequence). The length of the CDR3 is 16 residues. V was clipped by 3 bases and J by 1 base, with 16 bases between them. The CDR3 sequence: CSASGGRGFAKNIQYF. CDR3 bases: TGCAGTGCTAGTGGGGGACGGGGTTTCGCCAAAAACATTCAGTACTTC.

This chain connects TRBV28 to TRBJ1-5; 10 bases are shared with TRBD1. Germline CDR1 and CDR2: MDHEN and SYDVKM. V gave up 6 bases and J gave up 6 bases; unmatched junction bases: 11. The CDR3 runs 16 residues. CDR3 sequence (DNA): TGTGCCAGCAGCCAAACGACAGGGGGCGGGAGTCAGCCCCAGCATTTT. The encoded protein is CASSQTTGGGSQPQHF.

The V call is TRBV5-6, the J call TRBJ2-3; D possibly corresponds to TRBD2 (6 bases). Germline CDR1 SGHDT, CDR2 YYEEEE. The CDR3 extends over 16 amino acids. V was shortened by 4 bases and J by 1 base, with 16 bases between the two germline ends. CDR3 in amino acids: CASSAMWRGGTDTQYF. In DNA, the CDR3 is TGTGCCAGCAGCGCGATGTGGCGGGGTGGCACAGATACGCAGTATTTT.

The chain has TRBV5-1 and TRBJ2-2; D remains ambiguous. Germline CDR1 reads SGHRS; CDR2 reads YFSETQ. Trimming took off 5 bases at V and 2 bases at J, with 10 bases between the two ends. The CDR3 has 14 residues. The CDR3 region is CASRIALNTGELFF. DNA of the CDR3: TGCGCCAGCAGAATAGCTCTTAACACCGGGGAGCTGTTTTTT. The full variable domain, rest sourced from reference TRBV5-1 and TRBJ2-2, is KAGVTQTPRYLIKTRGQQVTLSCSPISGHRSVSWYQQTPGQGLQFLFEYFSETQRNKGNFPGRFSGRQFSNSRSEMNVSTLELGDSALYLCASRIALNTGELFFGEGSRLTVL.

V usage is TRBV2 and J usage is TRBJ1-6; D unresolved. Germline-derived CDR1 and CDR2 are SNHLY and FYNNEI. V lost 5 bases, J lost 9 bases, and 8 bases lay in between. The CDR3 is 12 residues long. The CDR3 DNA reads TGTGCCAGCAGTACCGTAGGTTCACCCCTCCACTTT. Encoded protein: CASSTVGSPLHF. Full variable domain (missing parts from reference TRBV2 and TRBJ1-6): EPEVTQTPSHQVTQMGQEVILRCVPISNHLYFYWYRQILGQKVEFLVSFYNNEISEKSEIFDDQFSVERPDGSNFTLKIRSTKLEDSAMYFCASSTVGSPLHFGNGTRLTVT.

In its sample, this clonotype was seen a few times. The chain recombines TRBV12-3 or TRBV12-4 with TRBJ1-4; the D is unclear. The CDR3 sequence is 13 residues long. V dropped 4 bases and J dropped 4 bases, with 7 bases sitting between them. CDR3 sequence: CASSSRVNEKLFF. The CDR3 DNA sequence: TGTGCCAGCAGTTCCCGAGTTAATGAAAAACTGTTTTTT.